This T cell receptor (beta chain) stems from a study of blood T cells in healthy people across ages. Using a J-beta primer mix together with a sample-barcoded 5' primer, a second PCR was run for about 6 to 11 cycles. MiXCR, run by TCRdb on the 5' RACE reads, gives a single entry per CDR3 protein. Of around 780,000 distinct CDR3 sequences in the sample, around 25% were seen once. This CDR3 contains 16 residues. Trimming left V 6 bases short and J 0 bases short, with 17 bases between. Samples each yielded at least 6 micrograms of total RNA. These data were likewise used in another study, on T cells of mothers and their children.

The TCR comes from a boy between 10 and 17 years old in good health. The chain is built from TRBV12-3 or TRBV12-4 and TRBJ1-2; D unclear. Material for sequencing was blood. CDR3 protein: CASRVREEQANYGYTF. The CDR3 DNA reads TGTGCCAGCAGGGTCAGAGAAGAGCAAGCTAACTATGGCTACACCTTC.